Listed below are T cell receptor beta chains from one sample, sequenced in a study of tissue T cells after allogeneic stem cell transplantation. Sequenced by immunoSEQ multiplex PCR; TCRdb stores in-frame clones only, minus some. The sample yields about 43,000 clones, 80% to 95% seen once. The sequences come from blood, collected before transplantation. These receptors originate from a woman between 40 and 69 years old who later had graft-versus-host disease after an allogeneic stem cell transplant. CDR3s include the opening cysteine and the closing phenylalanine or tryptophan. Fields, in order: D gene, J gene, V gene, clone size, CDR3 protein, CDR3 DNA. The D gene is left open where the match is weak. Not all rows give a size; the values are once, few, many and, for expanded clones, a class.

D: TRBD1; J: TRBJ1-1; V: TRBV13; size: once; CDR3: CASRSGGKDTEAFF; DNA: TGTGCCAGCAGATCAGGGGGCAAGGACACTGAAGCTTTCTTT
D: -; J: TRBJ1-1; V: TRBV27; size: -; CDR3: CASSLYPGQAFF; DNA: TGTGCCAGCAGTTTATATCCGGGGCAAGCTTTCTTT
D: -; J: TRBJ2-7; V: TRBV5-1; size: once; CDR3: CASSPRRLGETYEQYF; DNA: TGCGCCAGCAGCCCGCGAAGGTTGGGCGAAACCTACGAGCAGTACTTC
D: -; J: TRBJ2-5; V: TRBV4-3; size: -; CDR3: CASNLRDTSPPETQYF; DNA: TGCGCCAGCAACCTCCGGGACACCTCTCCCCCAGAGACCCAGTACTTC
D: TRBD2; J: TRBJ2-7; V: TRBV27; size: -; CDR3: CASSPIEVSGRVGEQYF; DNA: TGTGCCAGCAGTCCCATCGAAGTTAGCGGGAGGGTGGGCGAGCAGTACTTC
D: -; J: TRBJ1-3; V: TRBV19; size: -; CDR3: CASSMYNSGNTIYF; DNA: TGTGCCAGTAGTATGTACAACTCTGGAAACACCATATATTTT
D: TRBD2; J: TRBJ2-3; V: TRBV12-3/TRBV12-4; size: -; CDR3: CASGTSGRDTQYF; DNA: TGTGCCAGTGGGACTAGCGGGAGGGATACGCAGTATTTT
D: TRBD2; J: TRBJ2-3; V: TRBV18; size: once; CDR3: CASSSQRTSGRSSDTQYF; DNA: TGTGCCAGCTCATCACAACGGACTAGCGGGAGGTCTTCAGATACGCAGTATTTT
D: -; J: TRBJ2-5; V: TRBV30; size: -; CDR3: CAWSVLAHQETQYF; DNA: TGTGCCTGGAGTGTACTCGCCCACCAAGAGACCCAGTACTTC
D: TRBD2; J: TRBJ2-7; V: TRBV27; size: -; CDR3: CASSFSSGRHSYEQYF; DNA: TGTGCCAGCAGTTTCTCTAGCGGGAGGCACTCCTACGAGCAGTACTTC
D: -; J: TRBJ2-1; V: TRBV12-3/TRBV12-4; size: -; CDR3: CASSPRLAHEQFF; DNA: TGTGCCAGCAGCCCAAGGCTAGCCCATGAGCAGTTCTTC
D: -; J: TRBJ1-2; V: TRBV21-1; size: -; CDR3: CDRPTPGGYTF; DNA: TGTGACAGGCCGACCCCAGGCGGCTACACCTTC
D: -; J: TRBJ2-6; V: TRBV3-1/TRBV3-2; size: -; CDR3: CASSRNRVSGANVLTF; DNA: TGTGCCAGCAGCCGTAACAGGGTATCTGGGGCCAACGTCCTGACTTTC
D: -; J: TRBJ2-7; V: TRBV6-5; size: once; CDR3: CASSPGAYEQYF; DNA: TGTGCCAGCAGTCCCGGGGCCTACGAGCAGTACTTC
D: TRBD1; J: TRBJ2-7; V: TRBV19; size: -; CDR3: CASSFLPGQGTEQYF; DNA: TGTGCCAGTAGTTTCCTCCCGGGACAGGGCACCGAGCAGTACTTC
D: TRBD2; J: TRBJ2-3; V: TRBV28; size: -; CDR3: CASSSGLAASTDTQYF; DNA: TGTGCCAGCAGTTCCGGACTAGCGGCTAGCACAGATACGCAGTATTTT
D: -; J: TRBJ2-2; V: TRBV18; size: -; CDR3: CASSQTPNTGELFF; DNA: TGTGCCAGCTCCCAGACCCCGAACACCGGGGAGCTGTTTTTT
D: -; J: TRBJ1-4; V: TRBV7-9; size: -; CDR3: CASSPRQGSGNEKLFF; DNA: TGTGCCAGCAGCCCAAGGCAGGGCTCCGGTAATGAAAAACTGTTTTTT
D: -; J: TRBJ1-5; V: TRBV11-3; size: -; CDR3: CASSSPGRQPQHF; DNA: TGTGCCAGCAGCTCGCCGGGACGTCAGCCCCAGCATTTT
D: -; J: TRBJ2-3; V: TRBV5-6; size: -; CDR3: CASSLAGVGTQYF; DNA: TGTGCCAGCAGCTTGGCTGGGGTGGGTACGCAGTATTTT
D: -; J: TRBJ1-5; V: TRBV6-5; size: -; CDR3: CASSYSPPYSNQPQHF; DNA: TGTGCCAGCAGTTACTCTCCACCTTATAGCAATCAGCCCCAGCATTTT
D: -; J: TRBJ1-3; V: TRBV15; size: -; CDR3: CATSRGGNTIYF; DNA: TGTGCCACCAGCAGAGGTGGAAACACCATATATTTT
D: -; J: TRBJ2-7; V: TRBV21-1; size: -; CDR3: CASSKEKTSGRIDEQYF; DNA: TGTGCCAGCAGCAAAGAAAAGACTAGCGGGAGAATTGACGAGCAGTACTTC
D: TRBD2; J: TRBJ2-3; V: TRBV5-1; size: -; CDR3: CASSLAGGGDTQYF; DNA: TGCGCCAGCAGCTTAGCGGGAGGTGGAGATACGCAGTATTTT
D: -; J: TRBJ2-3; V: TRBV5-1; size: -; CDR3: CASSRDSGTDTQYF; DNA: TGCGCCAGCAGCCGGGACTCGGGCACAGATACGCAGTATTTT
D: -; J: TRBJ2-7; V: TRBV5-4; size: once; CDR3: CASSPGTTVSYEQYF; DNA: TGTGCCAGCAGCCCCGGGACAACGGTCTCCTACGAGCAGTACTTC
D: TRBD2; J: TRBJ2-1; V: TRBV24-1; size: -; CDR3: CATRAGEGPYNEQFF; DNA: TGTGCCACCAGGGCGGGAGAGGGCCCCTACAATGAGCAGTTCTTC
D: TRBD1; J: TRBJ1-1; V: TRBV5-4; size: -; CDR3: CASSLADRGLVTEAFF; DNA: TGTGCCAGCAGCTTGGCGGACAGGGGGCTTGTCACTGAAGCTTTCTTT
D: TRBD2; J: TRBJ2-7; V: TRBV6-5; size: -; CDR3: CASSLAEGPYEQYF; DNA: TGTGCCAGCAGTCTAGCGGAAGGCCCCTACGAGCAGTACTTC
D: TRBD1; J: TRBJ1-4; V: TRBV15; size: -; CDR3: CATSGGRTGMEKLFF; DNA: TGTGCCACCAGCGGGGGAAGGACAGGGATGGAAAAACTGTTTTTT
D: TRBD2; J: TRBJ2-1; V: TRBV27; size: -; CDR3: CASRTPGTRNYNEQFF; DNA: TGTGCCAGCAGGACCCCCGGGACTAGGAATTACAATGAGCAGTTCTTC
D: -; J: TRBJ2-5; V: TRBV4-3; size: -; CDR3: CASSQSGGAAVQETQYF; DNA: TGCGCCAGCAGCCAATCGGGCGGGGCAGCGGTACAAGAGACCCAGTACTTC
D: -; J: TRBJ1-1; V: TRBV6-2/TRBV6-3; size: -; CDR3: CASSPTVLNTEAFF; DNA: TGTGCCAGCAGTCCGACAGTCTTGAACACTGAAGCTTTCTTT
D: -; J: TRBJ1-2; V: TRBV28; size: -; CDR3: CASSSLLYGYTF; DNA: TGCGCCAGCAGTTCCCTTTTGTATGGCTACACCTTC
D: -; J: TRBJ1-2; V: TRBV3-1/TRBV3-2; size: -; CDR3: CASSQDGRGRSYGYTF; DNA: TGTGCCAGCAGCCAAGATGGGCGGGGGAGAAGCTATGGCTACACCTTC
D: TRBD1; J: TRBJ2-7; V: TRBV19; size: -; CDR3: CASSIGQGASYEQYF; DNA: TGTGCCAGTAGTATAGGCCAGGGGGCCTCCTACGAGCAGTACTTC
D: -; J: TRBJ2-1; V: TRBV25-1; size: -; CDR3: CASSDGNEQFF; DNA: TGTGCCAGCAGTGACGGAAATGAGCAGTTCTTC
D: -; J: TRBJ2-7; V: TRBV14; size: -; CDR3: CASRPDGSSYEQYF; DNA: TGTGCCAGCAGGCCAGACGGGAGCTCCTACGAGCAGTACTTC
D: -; J: TRBJ2-6; V: TRBV21-1; size: -; CDR3: CASTRTGAHSGANVLTF; DNA: TGTGCCAGCACCCGGACAGGGGCCCACTCTGGGGCCAACGTCCTGACTTTC
D: -; J: TRBJ1-1; V: TRBV7-2; size: -; CDR3: CASSAQTGLNTEAFF; DNA: TGTGCCAGCAGCGCCCAGACAGGCCTGAACACTGAAGCTTTCTTT
D: -; J: TRBJ2-1; V: TRBV7-2; size: -; CDR3: CASSLVSPHVTNEQFF; DNA: TGTGCCAGCAGCTTAGTATCCCCGCATGTCACCAATGAGCAGTTCTTC
D: -; J: TRBJ2-5; V: TRBV7-9; size: -; CDR3: CASRSGAKETQYF; DNA: TGTGCCAGCAGGAGCGGAGCTAAAGAGACCCAGTACTTC
D: -; J: TRBJ1-2; V: TRBV6-5; size: -; CDR3: CASSAQVNDGYTF; DNA: TGTGCCAGCAGCGCACAGGTTAATGATGGCTACACCTTC
D: -; J: TRBJ1-5; V: TRBV7-6; size: -; CDR3: CASSLGGPMGNQPQHF; DNA: TGTGCCAGCAGCTTAGGGGGTCCGATGGGTAATCAGCCCCAGCATTTT
D: -; J: TRBJ1-2; V: TRBV2; size: -; CDR3: CASRDSANYGYTF; DNA: TGTGCCAGCAGGGATTCAGCTAACTATGGCTACACCTTC
D: -; J: TRBJ2-3; V: TRBV3-1/TRBV3-2; size: -; CDR3: CASSEEGRRGPTDTQYF; DNA: TGTGCCAGCAGCGAAGAGGGGCGGAGGGGGCCCACAGATACGCAGTATTTT
D: -; J: TRBJ2-1; V: TRBV4-1; size: -; CDR3: CASSLLGGSNNEQFF; DNA: TGCGCCAGCAGCCTCCTGGGCGGTTCAAACAATGAGCAGTTCTTC
D: TRBD2; J: TRBJ2-7; V: TRBV7-9; size: -; CDR3: CASSFSGRAYEQYF; DNA: TGTGCCAGCAGCTTTAGCGGGAGGGCCTACGAGCAGTACTTC
D: -; J: TRBJ1-5; V: TRBV19; size: once; CDR3: CASRDGNQPQHF; DNA: TGTGCCAGTAGGGACGGCAATCAGCCCCAGCATTTT
D: -; J: TRBJ2-7; V: TRBV12-3/TRBV12-4; size: -; CDR3: CASSTGNEQYF; DNA: TGTGCCAGCAGTACCGGAAACGAGCAGTACTTC
D: -; J: TRBJ2-3; V: TRBV2; size: -; CDR3: CASSDSGGDTQYF; DNA: TGTGCCAGCAGTGATTCGGGTGGAGATACGCAGTATTTT
D: -; J: TRBJ2-1; V: TRBV14; size: -; CDR3: CASSPGTEDDEQFF; DNA: TGTGCCAGCAGCCCTGGGACTGAAGACGATGAGCAGTTCTTC
D: -; J: TRBJ1-1; V: TRBV30; size: -; CDR3: CAEVGMNTEAFF; DNA: TGTGCCGAGGTTGGGATGAACACTGAAGCTTTCTTT
D: -; J: TRBJ1-5; V: TRBV6-2/TRBV6-3; size: -; CDR3: CASSYRKFGPTEGQPQHF; DNA: TGTGCCAGCAGTTACCGTAAGTTCGGACCCACCGAGGGTCAGCCCCAGCATTTT